This TCR beta chain comes out of a study of beta chain features in type 1 diabetes. The study's findings and limits: Researchers caution that PCR might favor shorter templates, equally among patients and controls.

Expressed TCRB transcripts were sequenced because the isolated RNA had all been reverse transcribed beforehand. TCRdb's copy holds only in-frame clones and misses some; the assay was immunoSEQ multiplex PCR. This sample yields 200,000 to 300,000 clones, of which 25% to 30% are seen a single time; 3.5% to 4.5% belongs to the top ten. J was trimmed by 6 bases and V by 2 bases; bases with no gene match: 4. Germline values: CDR1 ENHRY, CDR2 SYGVKD. The CDR3 runs to 15 residues. As to this clone: The antigen is not known.

This receptor was obtained from a man aged 25 to 45 in good health. The material sequenced was central memory CD4+ T cells from blood. V usage is TRBV10-3 and J usage is TRBJ2-1, with 10 bases identical to TRBD2. CDR3 in DNA: TGTGCCATCAGTGAGATAAAGCGGGAGGGCAATGAGCAGTTCTTC. This codes for CAISEIKREGNEQFF.